This TCR beta chain was captured in a study of glioma-infiltrating T cells after dendritic cell vaccination. Germline CDR1 MNHEY, CDR2 SVGAGI. The CDR3 consists of 13 residues. The V gene lost 0 bases and the J gene lost 1 base, with 3 bases spanning the gap. Time point described: after dendritic cell vaccination, including at tumor progression/relapse. TCRB CDR3 was amplified from 2 ug genomic DNA or less. Assay used: immunoSEQ multiplex PCR; TCRdb lists only in-frame clones, some missing. The sample lists fewer than 95,000 clones; 85% were seen once. This clone is a singleton in its sample. The gene calls are TRBV6-5 and TRBJ1-1, with D uncertain. Material: blood, obtained after dendritic cell vaccination. The clonotype was recovered from a human donor with glioblastoma. CDR3 coding DNA: TGTGCCAGCAGTTACTCTCAGAACACTGAAGCTTTCTTT. Translation: CASSYSQNTEAFF.